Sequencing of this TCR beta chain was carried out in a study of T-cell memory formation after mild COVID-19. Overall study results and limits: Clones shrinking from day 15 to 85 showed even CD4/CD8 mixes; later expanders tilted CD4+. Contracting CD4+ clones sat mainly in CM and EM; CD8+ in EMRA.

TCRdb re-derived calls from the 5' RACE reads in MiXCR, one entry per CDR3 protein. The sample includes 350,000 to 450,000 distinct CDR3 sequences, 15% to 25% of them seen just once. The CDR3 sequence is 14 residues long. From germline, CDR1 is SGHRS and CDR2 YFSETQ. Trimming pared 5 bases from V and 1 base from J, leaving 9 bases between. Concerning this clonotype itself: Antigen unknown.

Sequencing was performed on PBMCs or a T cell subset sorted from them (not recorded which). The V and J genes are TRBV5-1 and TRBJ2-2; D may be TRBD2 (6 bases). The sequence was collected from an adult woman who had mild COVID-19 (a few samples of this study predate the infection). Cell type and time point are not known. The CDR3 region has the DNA TGCGCCAGCAGGGACGGGAGGAACACCGGGGAGCTGTTTTTT. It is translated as CASRDGRNTGELFF.